This TCR beta chain was profiled in a study of T cell responses to AZD1222 COVID-19 vaccine. Overall study results and limits: Donor demographics were predominantly white British with a female majority; clonal diversity may be underestimated. A rise in Spike-specific TCR breadth and depth followed two AZD1222 doses. Repertoires in all cases were sampled only once the peak T cell response had passed.

This clone occurred a few times. The target antigen is unknown. Pooled in the analysis were second doses at about 4 or about 12 weeks. The CDR3 contains 15 residues. Germline CDR1 MNHNS, CDR2 SASEGT. V was clipped by 2 bases and J by 1 base, with 11 bases between them. Method: immunoSEQ multiplex PCR; TCRdb's copy keeps in-frame clones and lacks some. Of 160,000 or so clones in the sample, roughly 90% were seen once. The V call is TRBV6-1, the J call TRBJ1-1; tentatively, D is TRBD1 (6 bases). Source: peripheral blood, taken 28 days after the second AZD1222 dose. The TCR sequence derives from an adult who received the AZD1222 COVID-19 vaccine. The CDR3 DNA sequence: TGTGCCAGCAGTGAACAGGGGAGGGGGAACACTGAAGCTTTCTTT. Translating it yields CASSEQGRGNTEAFF.